This entry is about one T cell receptor (beta chain). Antigen unknown. The sample originates from a study of cytomegalovirus exposure and HLA in healthy donors. General observations from the study: Common viral pathogens were later found to be apparently linked to several of the most significant clusters. Diagnosis of cytomegalovirus status made by the classifier reportedly showed high specificity and sensitivity. Presence/absence analyses supposed approximately even sequencing depth among donors. A later analysis, which compared TCR beta chains of equal frequency, found the HLA-associated ones more clonally expanded.

Primers: 60 Vbeta forward and 13 Jbeta reverse. Assay: immunoSEQ multiplex PCR; the TCRdb copy retains only in-frame clones and omits some. Of 140,000 to 150,000 clones in the sample, about 76% are singletons; the top ten hold 3% to 5%. This CDR3 comprises 14 residues. Germline V CDR1 and CDR2: WSHSY, SAAADI. J lost 5 bases, V lost 4 bases, and 5 bases had no gene match. The sequenced sample consisted of PBMCs. This chain joins TRBV10-2 and TRBJ2-1; 7 bases line up with TRBD2. The source of this sequence is a male donor in good health and CMV-seronegative. The CDR3 spells CASSASLADNEQFF. The CDR3 nucleotides are TGCGCCAGCAGTGCTTCTCTAGCGGACAATGAGCAGTTCTTC.